This T cell receptor (beta chain) was identified in a study of blood T cell repertoires in COVID-19. Background on the study: The origin of the acute and convalescent COVID-19 samples was the United States, Italy and Spain. Sources were T cells, B-cell-depleted T cells, or PBMCs; the material itself was cDNA or gDNA.

Seattle patients were enrolled while actively infected and followed longitudinally. Per the authors' pipeline: Reference gene primer amplification gave nucleated cell count estimates. TCRdb keeps only in-frame clones here, not all; method: immunoSEQ multiplex PCR. V, J and clone size derive from that table, while D and trimming were established from the DNA sequence. The sample contains tens of thousands of clones, roughly 79% of which appear only once. This clone qualifies as medium-sized. V lost 5 bases to trimming and J lost 1 base, with 5 bases between them. Germline V CDR1 and CDR2: MNHEY, SVGEGT. The CDR3 spans 12 residues.

This TCR came from a woman over 75 with COVID-19, enrolled during active disease. The chain recombines TRBV6-2 or TRBV6-3 with TRBJ1-1; D uncertain. The source material was peripheral blood. This CDR3 reads CASSRGNTEAFF. In DNA form, the CDR3 reads TGTGCCAGCAGTCGCGGGAACACTGAAGCTTTCTTT.